This TCR beta chain was found in a study of cytomegalovirus exposure and HLA in healthy donors listed by TCRdb under 2017. Regarding the study in general: An earlier analysis of some 500 of the donors reported about 250 Gb of sequence data and some 120 million unique TCR beta sequences from about 179 million T cells. An early release that covered about 640 HLA-typed donors contained about 290 gigabases of sequencing data and 65 million to 100 million unique TCR sequences. The genetic ancestry cluster associated with self-reported Caucasian donors included about four fifths of the roughly 400 genotyped donors. The study aimed to test whether signatures of past pathogen exposure could be identified by cataloging public T cell receptors. Using immunosequencing, the study profiled T cell repertoires from some 670 subjects and related those repertoires to cytomegalovirus serostatus. Along with the approximately 600-subject first cohort, a separate validation cohort of approximately 110 different subjects was used. The study combined high-throughput TCR immunosequencing, statistical association of individual TCRs with disease status, and machine learning to predict cytomegalovirus infection status. To study patterns of TCR occurrence, a later analysis re-analyzed previously published TCR beta repertoires from 700 or so donors and added high-resolution HLA genotyping. Rather than using new phenotypic data, the later analysis identified candidate immune exposures from TCR beta sequences and from how often those sequences occurred across donors. To decide whether each TCR beta V gene segment behaved as functional or pseudogenic, an earlier analysis of some 600 of the donors relied on high-throughput TCR beta sequencing. Alongside the repertoire data, information on donor age, sex, ethnicity and CMV serostatus was compiled. A later genetic analysis used genome-wide SNP genotypes for about three fifths of the 666 donors, treating that subset as a discovery cohort. Every repertoire in the discovery cohort had been generated on one and the same sequencing platform. Class I and class II HLA loci were covered by the typing at four-digit resolution. Typing coverage varied by locus: roughly 629-640 donors for A, B, C, DRB1 and DQB1; roughly 510 for DQA1; more than 600 for DPA1; under 490 for DPB1. Because of strong linkage in the cohort, roughly 5 DR-DQ haplotypes were treated as single units for association and clustering. On average, about 240,000 unique TCR beta nucleotide sequences were sequenced per donor among about 400 genotyped donors of the cohort, with about 19% of those sequences being non-productive. The study at large found these results: When HLA alleles, especially DR and DQ, strongly co-occurred, TCR associations were difficult to assign to individual alleles. CMV serostatus was the only immune exposure information available for the cohort. At a false discovery rate of 0.05, a later analysis linked approximately 18,000 TCR beta sequences to specific HLA alleles. In a later analysis, TCR association rates were found to vary across HLA loci, with the most associated TCRs seen for DRB1 alleles and the fewest for HLA-C alleles. Presence/absence analyses assumed roughly uniform sequencing depth across donors, an assumption that may not hold. Linkage disequilibrium might explain the correlated functional status among segregating V segments, but an unknown experimental factor could not be excluded. According to a later genetic analysis, donors in an Asian-associated ancestry cluster had fewer N-insertions in productive TCRs than the roughly 700-donor mean. A further reported finding was that TCR beta sequences accurately predicted the HLA-A and HLA-B alleles for most subjects in the first cohort. Cytomegalovirus status was reported to be diagnosed by the classifier with high specificity and sensitivity in both the original and validation cohorts. In vitro tests confirmed that three of the cytomegalovirus-associated TCR beta chains recognize cytomegalovirus antigens. The cohort was sequenced for TCR beta chains only, and without alpha or paired-chain data the features that could be detected were limited. In an earlier analysis of approximately 590 of the donors, most TCR beta V segments were observed in productive rearrangements about 87% or about 30% of the time, broadly matching IMGT annotations. About 17 rarely observed V segments, including chromosome 9 orphons, were excluded from the earlier analysis of almost 600 of the donors because counts were too low. Because HLA typing was missing for some donors at each locus, association tests included only the typed subset. In the study, around 150 TCR beta chains were listed as associated with cytomegalovirus. In a later analysis, most CMV-associated TCR beta chains were found to appear HLA-restricted, with HLA associations seemingly driven largely by CMV exposure. A group of highly shared sequence variants was considered likely to be a technical artifact of the sequencing pipeline. It was suggested by the authors that the approach could potentially be generalized to other disease states and immunological phenotypes. V-gene and J-gene trimming of TCR beta chains was associated with a missense DCLRE1C variant in a later genetic analysis, and the association was replicated in an independent cohort. A later analysis reported that several top co-occurrence clusters appeared linked to parvovirus B19, influenza, CMV and Epstein-Barr virus. Most TCR sequences were observed very rarely across donors, whereas some public TCRs were present in many individuals. Compared with equally common non-associated chains, HLA-associated TCR beta chains in a later analysis were more clonally expanded and had lower generation probabilities.

The cohort was made up of approximately 670 healthy bone marrow donors. Cohort members were all nominally healthy when sampled, although unrecorded immune exposures were likely present. The donor was CMV seronegative and was included in the group of 352 seronegative cohort members. A peripheral blood sample was provided by each donor, and peripheral blood mononuclear cells were used for TCR beta sequencing. The Qiagen DNeasy Blood Extraction Kit was used to extract genomic DNA from the blood cell samples. This clone occurred a few times. Its recognized antigen is unknown. Per-base quality was not reported, and no clone a single base away is much larger than it. The method was the immunoSEQ multiplex PCR assay. For the multiplex PCR, a mixture combining 60 forward primers for TCR Vbeta segments and 13 reverse primers for TCR Jbeta segments was used. Amplification of the CDR3 region of rearranged TCR beta genes was performed with a multiplex PCR assay on genomic DNA. On the Illumina HiSeq System, the amplified TCR beta libraries were sequenced as 87-base-pair reads. As for how the authors treated the data: A later analysis tallied 75 million to 85 million unique TCR beta chains across the 666 repertoires, and around 9.9 million of those chains were shared by two or more donors. A nearest-neighbor algorithm error-corrected the raw reads and collapsed the reads into unique sequences, merging closely related sequences to remove PCR and sequencing errors. Alignment of CDR3 sequences to IMGT reference sequences was used to assign V, D and J gene segments. For a sequence to be retained, a match of at least six nucleotides to both a V gene segment and a J gene segment was required. Rearrangements were classified as productive when the CDR3 lacked stop codons and remained in frame with V and J, and all other rearrangements were classified as non-productive. CDR3 was defined by IMGT convention, running from the second conserved V-encoded cysteine to the conserved J-encoded phenylalanine. The earlier analysis of approximately 500 of the donors excluded sequences that lacked an unambiguous match to a single V gene segment. In an earlier analysis of approximately 590 of the donors, V segments were called functional above 56.7% productive rearrangements and were called segregating when the between-donor standard deviation exceeded 5%. A statistical classification framework was developed to diagnose cytomegalovirus status using the catalog of TCR beta chain sequences. In a later analysis, TCR nucleotide sequences were compared against IMGT/GENE-DB human TR gene sequences so that V and J genes could be assigned. In a later analysis, CDR3 sequences and most-parsimonious VDJ recombination scenarios were assigned using the TCRdist pipeline. A later analysis defined each TCR beta chain by its CDR3 amino acid sequence plus V-gene family, and excluded reads lacking a unique V-gene family. A later analysis removed 592 highly shared, low-generation-probability nucleotide sequences to deal with suspected cross-contamination and a sequencing artifact. For each public chain, a later analysis derived a clonal expansion index from normalized ranks of inferred template counts within each repertoire. Generation probabilities in a later analysis came from a VDJ recombination model fitted to out-of-frame rearrangements, and those results were checked against IGoR. In a later analysis, hypergeometric tests were used to score TCR-TCR, TCR-HLA and TCR-CMV co-occurrence, with a repertoire-size bias correction applied to TCR pairs. In a later analysis, false discovery rates were estimated by permuting HLA or CMV assignments 20 times. In a later analysis, co-occurring TCRs were grouped using DBSCAN, with TCRdist sequence similarity added in when clustering inside HLA-allele-positive subsets. For co-occurrence clustering, repertoires with fewer than 30,000 or more than 120,000 public chains were excluded, along with four to six repertoires with anomalous nucleotide sharing. TCRdb limited this immuneACCESS table to in-frame rearrangements with V and J called. A share of clones is missing; checked studies link under half to unresolved V genes, and the rest is unexplained. V and J calls and clone size are given by that table; D and trimming were obtained from the DNA. This sample holds some 80,000 clones; about 79% were observed only once. The ten top clones hold around 1.5% of the sample.

Sequenced input: PBMCs. This receptor was taken from a man in his forties in good health and CMV-seronegative.

In nucleotide form, the sequence is TGTGCCAGCAGTTACTCGCGGGAGGGAAGCAATGAGCAGTTCTTC. It specifies CASSYSREGSNEQFF. The chain couples TRBV6-5 to TRBJ2-1; 9 middle bases align to TRBD2. The germline V and J ends show losses of 0 bases and 6 bases respectively, and no gene match explains 3 bases of the junction. From its cysteine to its phenylalanine, the CDR3 spans 15 amino acids. This entry keeps only the CDR3 DNA: 45 bases, framed from base 1. Per the germline V gene, MNHEY is the CDR1 and SVGAGI is the CDR2.